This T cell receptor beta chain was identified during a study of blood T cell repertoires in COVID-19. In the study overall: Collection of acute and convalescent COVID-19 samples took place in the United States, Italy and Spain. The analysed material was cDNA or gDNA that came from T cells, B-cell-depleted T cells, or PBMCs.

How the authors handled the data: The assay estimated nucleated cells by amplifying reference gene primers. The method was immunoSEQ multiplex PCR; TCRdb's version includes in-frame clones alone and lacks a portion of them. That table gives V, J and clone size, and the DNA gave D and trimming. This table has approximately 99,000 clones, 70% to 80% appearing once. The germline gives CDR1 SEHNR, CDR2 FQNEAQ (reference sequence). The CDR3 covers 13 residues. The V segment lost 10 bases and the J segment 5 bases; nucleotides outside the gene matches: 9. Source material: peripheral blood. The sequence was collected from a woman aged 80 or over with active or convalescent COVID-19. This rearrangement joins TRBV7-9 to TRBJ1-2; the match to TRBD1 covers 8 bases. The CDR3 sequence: CATGERTGYGYTF. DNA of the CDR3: TGTGCCACTGGAGAGAGGACAGGGTATGGCTACACCTTC.